This TCR beta chain originates from a study of identical twins. Study outcomes and limitations: Sequences that were beta out-of-frame showed weaker excess twin sharing. Diverse VJ usage suggested most zero-insertion clonotypes were not invariant T cells.

Via MiXCR, TCRdb re-called the 5' RACE reads, giving one row per CDR3 protein. The table shows 500,000 or so distinct CDR3 sequences, with 14% occurring only once. As for this clonotype: The target antigen is unknown.

The donor group consisted entirely of healthy Caucasians. Trimming removed 3 bases from V and 0 bases from J, with 12 bases in between. This CDR3 spans 15 amino acids. Germline-derived CDR1 and CDR2 are SGDLS and YYNGEE. These data were also reused for a study on yellow fever vaccine responses in identical twins. That paper notes: Twins' vaccine T cell response reportedly gave the appearance of partial convergence and partial personalization.

Sequencing was done on a sample of CD4+ T cells sorted from blood. V gene TRBV9 combines with J gene TRBJ1-1, with D tentatively TRBD1 (6 bases). The receptor was derived from a young woman in good health. CDR3 sequence reads: CASSDGGAMNTEAFF. As DNA, the CDR3 is TGTGCCAGCAGCGACGGGGGGGCTATGAACACTGAAGCTTTCTTT.